Shown below are 32 T cell receptor beta chains from a single sample sequenced in a study of cytomegalovirus exposure and HLA in healthy donors. The PCR contained 60 Vbeta and 13 Jbeta primers. Some clones are missing from TCRdb's copy, which holds only in-frame ones; the method was immunoSEQ multiplex PCR. The repertoire has about 140,000 clones, 65% to 80% of them found once; the top ten carry about 3%. Sequenced: PBMCs. The receptors originated from a male donor in good health and CMV-seronegative.

The rearrangement links TRBV19 to TRBJ1-2, with 7 bases that match TRBD1. The CDR3 loop spans 13 amino acids. Per germline, CDR1 LNHDA and CDR2 SQIVND (reference sequence). V dropped 4 bases and J dropped 5; count of bases not matched to a gene: 4. CDR3 region: CASSTTGWYGYTF. CDR3 coding DNA: TGTGCCAGTAGTACGACAGGGTGGTATGGCTACACCTTC.

This clone was detected a few times. V usage is TRBV30 and J usage is TRBJ2-3; maybe TRBD2 (5 bases). Deletions cut 2 bases from V and 6 bases from J, with 9 bases between. In germline, CDR1 is GTSNPN, CDR2 SVGIG (reference sequence). The CDR3 extends over 12 amino acids. CDR3 protein: CAWSPSRDTQYF. CDR3 coding DNA: TGTGCCTGGAGTCCTAGCCGGGATACGCAGTATTTT.

The rearrangement joins TRBV6-4 to TRBJ2-1; 11 bases are shared with TRBD2. The CDR3 covers 14 residues. Per the germline V gene, CDR1 is MRHNA and CDR2 is SNTAGT. J lost 8 bases, V lost 0 bases, and 0 bases had no gene match. CDR3 in DNA: TGTGCCAGCAGTGACTCTAGCGGGAGGGATGAGCAGTTCTTC. It is translated as CASSDSSGRDEQFF.

This chain uses TRBV4-1 with TRBJ1-3, with D possibly matching TRBD1 (6 bases). CDR1 is MGHRA and CDR2 is YSYEKL in the germline V gene. There are 16 residues in the CDR3. V lost 4 bases to trimming and J lost 0 bases, with 13 bases between them. The CDR3 protein is CASSRGTTLSGNTIYF. Here the CDR3 DNA reads TGCGCCAGCAGCCGTGGGACAACCCTCTCTGGAAACACCATATATTTT.

This sequence joins TRBV28 and TRBJ1-4, with a tentative D call TRBD1 (6 bases). The CDR3 spans 15 residues. Trimming pared 9 bases from V and 0 bases from J, leaving 14 bases between. Per germline, CDR1 MDHEN and CDR2 SYDVKM. The CDR3 DNA is TGTGCCAGTACCTTCGAGGGGGCAACTAATGAAAAACTGTTTTTT. It translates to CASTFEGATNEKLFF.

In DNA, the CDR3 is TGTGCCAGCAGCTTGGTGGCCCAGGGCTACGAGCAGTACTTC. Translating gives CASSLVAQGYEQYF. The gene calls are TRBV5-5 and TRBJ2-7; tentative D call: TRBD1 (5 bases). This CDR3 has 14 residues. In germline, CDR1 is SGHKS, CDR2 YYEKEE (reference sequence). V was clipped by 0 bases and J by 3 bases, with 10 bases between them.

The chain recombines TRBV11-1 with TRBJ2-7; no firm D call. The CDR3 has 12 residues. Germline CDR1 is SGHAT and CDR2 is FQDESV (reference sequence). V was clipped by 5 bases and J by 0 bases, with 5 bases between them. DNA for the CDR3: TGTGCCAGCAGCCCGAGCTCCTACGAGCAGTACTTC. This encodes CASSPSSYEQYF.

CDR3 coding DNA: TGCGCCAGCAGCTTGGGTCAGGCCAGCTCCTACAATGAGCAGTTCTTC. This codes for CASSLGQASSYNEQFF. This chain connects TRBV5-1 to TRBJ2-1, with unresolved D. Germline V gene sequence: CDR1 SGHRS, CDR2 YFSETQ. This CDR3 contains 16 residues. Trimming took off 0 bases at V and 0 bases at J, with 10 bases between the two ends.

This chain connects TRBV7-2 to TRBJ2-2, with a tentative D call TRBD1 (5 bases). The germline CDR1 and CDR2 sequences are SGHTA and FQGNSA. The CDR3 is 15 residues long. Trimming stripped 3 bases from V and 2 bases from J, with 10 bases between. The CDR3 loop is CASSFKGRNTGELFF. In DNA form, the CDR3 reads TGTGCCAGCAGCTTCAAGGGGCGCAACACCGGGGAGCTGTTTTTT.

The chain has TRBV4-3 and TRBJ1-1, with 7 bases identical to TRBD1. With V trimmed by 1 base and J by 1 base, 3 bases remained unmatched. The CDR3 extends over 15 amino acids. CDR1 and CDR2 from the germline V gene are LGHNA and YSLEER. This CDR3 reads CASSQGDRANTEAFF. The CDR3 region has the DNA TGCGCCAGCAGCCAAGGGGACAGAGCGAACACTGAAGCTTTCTTT.

The rearrangement uses TRBV2 and TRBJ1-6; D may be TRBD1 (5 bases). Looked up from germline, CDR1 is SNHLY and CDR2 is FYNNEI. V was pared by 6 bases and J by 6 bases, with 12 bases between. CDR3 size: 14 residues. The DNA of the CDR3 is TGTGCCAGCAGGCCGGGACTTTCTAATTCACCCCTCCACTTT. It codes for CASRPGLSNSPLHF.

This clone was seen only a few times. The chain links TRBV18 to TRBJ2-5; D is uncertain. The CDR3 sequence is 12 residues long. Trimming left V 6 bases short and J 2 bases short, with 7 bases between. Germline CDR1 and CDR2: KGHSH and LQKENI. The chain's CDR3 is CASSPEQETQYF. CDR3 DNA: TGTGCCAGCTCCCCGGAGCAAGAGACCCAGTACTTC.

This clone was observed once. The chain carries TRBV18 and TRBJ2-7; D call uncertain. Germline V gene data show CDR1 as KGHSH and CDR2 as LQKENI. Trimming took 2 bases from V and 0 from J, leaving 11 bases between them. This CDR3 is built from 15 residues. CDR3 amino acids: CASSPTRLSSYEQYF. Written as DNA, the CDR3 is TGTGCCAGCTCACCAACGCGGCTAAGCTCCTACGAGCAGTACTTC.

With regard to this clone: One junction end disagrees with the germline gene, perhaps due to a read error. The chain links TRBV10-2 to TRBJ2-3; D gene ambiguous. Germline V gives CDR1 WSHSY, CDR2 SAAADI. CDR3 size: 15 residues. The chain's CDR3 is CVSSFLKAGTDTQYF. As DNA, the CDR3 is TGCGTCAGCAGTTTTCTGAAAGCCGGCACAGATACGCAGTATTTT.

This chain links TRBV7-3 with TRBJ2-3; D is unclear. This CDR3 contains 15 residues. Trimming pared 1 base from V and 5 bases from J, leaving 13 bases between. CDR1 and CDR2 from the germline V gene are SGHTA and FQGTGA. The CDR3 bases are TGTGCCAGCAGCTTAAAAAGAAGCGCCCAAGATACGCAGTATTTT. Its translation: CASSLKRSAQDTQYF.

This chain joins TRBV28 and TRBJ2-1; TRBD1 aligns across 9 bases. With V trimmed by 7 bases and J by 4 bases, 5 bases remained unmatched. CDR3 length equals 14 residues. The V gene's germline CDR1 is MDHEN and CDR2 SYDVKM. The CDR3 region is CASIQGAQYNEQFF. CDR3 bases: TGTGCCAGCATACAGGGGGCGCAGTACAATGAGCAGTTCTTC.

This chain joins TRBV28 and TRBJ2-2; D is unresolved. The CDR3 is made up of 18 amino acids. Germline lookup yields CDR1 MDHEN and CDR2 SYDVKM. V was shortened by 3 bases and J by 2 bases, with 19 bases between the two germline ends. CDR3 in amino acids: CASSFFLRREQNTGELFF. CDR3 in DNA: TGTGCCAGCAGTTTTTTCTTGAGGCGAGAACAAAACACCGGGGAGCTGTTTTTT.

The chain links TRBV19 to TRBJ1-5, with 7 bases lining up with TRBD1. The CDR3 is 17 amino acids. V lost 4 bases and J lost 3; bases outside the gene matches: 12. Germline loops: CDR1 LNHDA, CDR2 SQIVND (reference sequence). CDR3 protein: CASSKQGLRYANQPQHF. The CDR3 region has the DNA TGTGCCAGTAGTAAACAGGGGCTCCGTTACGCCAATCAGCCCCAGCATTTT. The complete variable domain, with remaining parts taken from reference TRBV19 and TRBJ1-5, reads DGGITQSPKYLFRKEGQNVTLSCEQNLNHDAMYWYRQDPGQGLRLIYYSQIVNDFQKGDIAEGYSVSREKKESFPLTVTSAQKNPTAFYLCASSKQGLRYANQPQHFGDGTRLSIL.

V is TRBV2 and J is TRBJ2-5, with 10 nucleotides matching TRBD1. This CDR3 contains 13 residues. Germline values: CDR1 SNHLY, CDR2 FYNNEI. V shed 7 bases, J shed 5 bases, and the junction held 4 bases outside the gene matches. CDR3 residues: CASTRTGGETQYF. The DNA for the CDR3 is TGTGCCAGCACCAGGACAGGGGGGGAGACCCAGTACTTC.

This sequence joins TRBV6-5 and TRBJ1-1; a possible D gene is TRBD1 (5 bases). The CDR3 runs 13 residues. The germline V gene has CDR1 MNHEY and CDR2 SVGAGI. Trimming took 6 bases from V and 3 from J, leaving 11 bases between them. The CDR3 DNA reads TGTGCCAGCAGGATTCAGGGATACACTGAAGCTTTCTTT. Protein: CASRIQGYTEAFF.

CDR3 sequence reads: CASSFSGQETQYF. The DNA of the CDR3 is TGTGCCAGCAGCTTTAGCGGGCAAGAGACCCAGTACTTC. The chain uses TRBV7-2 and TRBJ2-5; 7 nucleotides line up with TRBD2. The germline CDR1 and CDR2 sequences are SGHTA and FQGNSA. The trim removed 3 bases at V and 2 bases at J, leaving 0 bases unmatched. This CDR3 contains 13 residues.

This clone occurred a few times. The J gene is TRBJ2-2, the V gene TRBV19, with D perhaps matching TRBD1 (5 bases). There are 14 residues in the CDR3. The V gene lost 7 bases and the J gene lost 1 base, with 10 bases spanning the gap. CDR1 and CDR2 (germline): LNHDA, SQIVND (reference sequence). CDR3 loop: CASMRQLNTGELFF. In DNA, the CDR3 is TGTGCCAGTATGAGACAGCTGAACACCGGGGAGCTGTTTTTT.

The gene calls are TRBV4-3 and TRBJ2-7; 7 bases match TRBD1. The germline V gene has CDR1 LGHNA and CDR2 YSLEER. The CDR3 consists of 14 residues. The trim removed 4 bases at V and 5 bases at J, leaving 8 bases unmatched. The CDR3 region has the DNA TGCGCCAGCAGCCGTACAGGGGCCGGGGACGAGCAGTACTTC. Amino acid sequence: CASSRTGAGDEQYF.

The chain joins TRBV9 to TRBJ1-6; 10 bases match TRBD1. Germline CDR1 and CDR2: SGDLS and YYNGEE. V shed 3 bases and J 7 bases; nucleotides not matched to a gene: 4. The CDR3 spans 15 residues. CDR3: CASSAKTGGNSPLHF. The CDR3 region has the DNA TGTGCCAGCAGCGCCAAGACAGGGGGCAATTCACCCCTCCACTTT.

The CDR3 coding sequence is TGTGCCAGTAGTACCCTGACAGGGGTGGGATCACCCCTCCACTTT. The encoded protein is CASSTLTGVGSPLHF. The rearrangement links TRBV19 to TRBJ1-6, with 8 nucleotides matching TRBD1. Germline CDR1 reads LNHDA; CDR2 reads SQIVND (reference sequence). CDR3 length: 15 amino acids. V lost 4 bases and J lost 10; bases outside the gene matches: 9.

The chain joins TRBV7-2 to TRBJ1-6, with TRBD1 matching 9 bases. Germline CDR1 SGHTA, CDR2 FQGNSA. J gave up 9 bases and V 11 bases, and 8 bases lay outside the gene matches. The CDR3 sequence is 13 residues long. This CDR3 is CASGGQGGSPLHF. The CDR3 DNA reads TGTGCCTCCGGGGGACAGGGAGGTTCACCCCTCCACTTT.

The chain uses TRBV5-4 and TRBJ2-2; D gene ambiguous. V lost 6 bases, J lost 0 bases, and 9 bases lay in between. The CDR3 sequence is 14 residues long. Germline values: CDR1 SGHNT, CDR2 YYREEE (reference sequence). The CDR3 nucleotides are TGTGCCAGCAAAGCCACCGCGAACACCGGGGAGCTGTTTTTT. Translating it yields CASKATANTGELFF.

This clone has a single count. The genes are TRBV10-3 and TRBJ2-1, with 10 bases identical to TRBD2. There are 15 residues in the CDR3. Germline V lookup: CDR1 ENHRY, CDR2 SYGVKD. V dropped 5 bases and J dropped 4; count of bases not matched to a gene: 5. CDR3 sequence (DNA): TGTGCCATCAGTCTGACTAGCGGGCTGTACAATGAGCAGTTCTTC. It specifies CAISLTSGLYNEQFF.

The sample holds one count of this clone. The chain is built from TRBV5-6 and TRBJ1-5; TRBD1 might be the D (6 bases). Germline CDR1 is SGHDT and CDR2 is YYEEEE. The germline V and J ends were trimmed by 0 bases and 5 bases, with 9 bases remaining between them. The length of the CDR3 is 14 residues. The CDR3 sequence: CASSLGTVDQPQHF. For the CDR3, the DNA is TGTGCCAGCAGCTTGGGGACAGTCGATCAGCCCCAGCATTTT.

This clone appeared a few times. The CDR3, as DNA: TGTGCCACCGGGGGGGCAGGACCTAGATCTGGAAACACCATATATTTT. Residues: CATGGAGPRSGNTIYF. V gene TRBV6-4 combines with J gene TRBJ1-3; tentative D call: TRBD1 (6 bases). CDR3 length: 16 amino acids. Trimming stripped 10 bases from V and 1 base from J, with 20 bases between. The germline gives CDR1 MRHNA, CDR2 SNTAGT.

This chain uses TRBV9 with TRBJ2-7; TRBD1 matches 8 bases. Germline V gives CDR1 SGDLS, CDR2 YYNGEE. V gave up 3 bases and J gave up 3 bases; unmatched junction bases: 11. The CDR3 loop spans 16 amino acids. The CDR3: CASSAGVDRGFYEQYF. CDR3 DNA sequence: TGTGCCAGCAGCGCAGGTGTCGACAGGGGATTCTACGAGCAGTACTTC.

The CDR3 sequence: CASSYPDRRFGNQPQHF. In nucleotides, the CDR3 is TGTGCCAGCAGTTACCCTGACAGACGTTTTGGCAATCAGCCCCAGCATTTT. The genes are TRBV28 and TRBJ1-5, with D possibly TRBD1 on 5 matching bases. Trimming shortened V by 4 bases and J by 2 bases, and 18 bases separated the two germline ends. CDR1 is MDHEN, CDR2 SYDVKM, per germline. The CDR3 length is 17 residues.